This entry is about one T cell receptor (beta chain). The length of the CDR3 is 16 residues. Germline V gene data show CDR1 as SGHNT and CDR2 as YENEEA. J gave up 4 bases and V 5 bases, and 6 bases lay outside the gene matches. These data originate in a study of blood T cell repertoires in COVID-19. On the study more broadly: COVID-19 samples, acute and convalescent, were from the United States, Italy and Spain. PBMCs, B-cell-depleted T cells, or T cells were the source of the cDNA or gDNA that made up the material.

Study processing details: Using reference gene primer amplification, nucleated cell counts were estimated. Sequenced by immunoSEQ multiplex PCR; TCRdb stores in-frame clones only, minus some. The DNA gave D and trimming, while V, J and clone size come from that table. The repertoire has 100,000 to 150,000 clones, 80% to 85% of them found once; the top ten carry 1.1% to 1.5%. The TCR originated in a man between 60 and 70 years old with acute or convalescent COVID-19. The chain is built from TRBV11-3 and TRBJ2-3; TRBD2 agrees at 13 bases. The sequencing input was peripheral blood. The CDR3 DNA follows: TGTGCCAGCAGCGCAGGACTAGCGGGAGTCCCAGATACGCAGTATTTT. The encoded protein is CASSAGLAGVPDTQYF.